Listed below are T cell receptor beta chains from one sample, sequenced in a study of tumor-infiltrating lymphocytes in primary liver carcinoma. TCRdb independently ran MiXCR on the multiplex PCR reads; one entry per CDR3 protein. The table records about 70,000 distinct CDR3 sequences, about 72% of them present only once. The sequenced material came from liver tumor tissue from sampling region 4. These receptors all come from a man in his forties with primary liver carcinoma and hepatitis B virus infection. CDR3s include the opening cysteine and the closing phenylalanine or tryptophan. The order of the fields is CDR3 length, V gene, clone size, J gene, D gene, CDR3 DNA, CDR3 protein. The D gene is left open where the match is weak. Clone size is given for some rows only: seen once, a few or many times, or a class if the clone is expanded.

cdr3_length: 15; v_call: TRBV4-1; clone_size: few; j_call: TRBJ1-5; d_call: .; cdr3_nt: TGCGCCAGCAGCCCCGGAGGCAGAAGCTATCAGCCCCAGCATTTT; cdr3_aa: CASSPGGRSYQPQHF
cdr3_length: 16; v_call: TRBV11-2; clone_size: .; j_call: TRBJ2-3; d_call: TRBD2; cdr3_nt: TGTGCCAGCAGCCTCCCGACTAGCGGCACCACAGATACACAGTATTTT; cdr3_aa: CASSLPTSGTTDTQYF
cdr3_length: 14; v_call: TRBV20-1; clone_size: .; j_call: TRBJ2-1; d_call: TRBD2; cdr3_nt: TGCAGTGCCCCGACGACTAGCGGGTACAATGAGCAGTTCTTC; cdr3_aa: CSAPTTSGYNEQFF
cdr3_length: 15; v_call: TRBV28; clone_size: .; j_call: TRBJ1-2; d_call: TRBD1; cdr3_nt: TGTGCCAGCAGTTCGGCGGGACAGGGATTCTATGACTACACCTTC; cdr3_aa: CASSSAGQGFYDYTF
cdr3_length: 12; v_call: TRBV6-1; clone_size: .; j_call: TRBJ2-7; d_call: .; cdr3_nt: TGTGCCAACAGAGGGTCCTCCCACGAGCAGTACTTC; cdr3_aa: CANRGSSHEQYF
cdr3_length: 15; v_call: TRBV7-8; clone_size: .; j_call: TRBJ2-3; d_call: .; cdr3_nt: TGTGCCAGCAGCTTAGACGGACCGGGGGCAGGAACGCAGTATTTT; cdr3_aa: CASSLDGPGAGTQYF
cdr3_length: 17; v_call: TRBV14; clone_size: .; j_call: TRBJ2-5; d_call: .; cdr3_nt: TGTGCCAGCAGCCAAGACCGGGCCCCGGAGTTCCAAGAGACCCAGTACTTC; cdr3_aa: CASSQDRAPEFQETQYF
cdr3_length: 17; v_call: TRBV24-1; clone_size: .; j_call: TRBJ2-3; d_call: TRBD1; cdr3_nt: TGTGCCACCAGTGATTCTCGGGCCAGGGGGCGCACAGATACGCAGTATTTT; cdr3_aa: CATSDSRARGRTDTQYF
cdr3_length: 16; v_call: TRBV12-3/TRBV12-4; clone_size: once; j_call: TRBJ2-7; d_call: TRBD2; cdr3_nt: TGTGCCAGCGAACCGGGACTAGCGGGCAGCTACTATGAGCAGCACTTC; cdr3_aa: CASEPGLAGSYYEQHF
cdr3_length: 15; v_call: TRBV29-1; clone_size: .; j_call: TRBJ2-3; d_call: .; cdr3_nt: TGCAGCGTTGAGAGACAGGATAATCTCACAGATACGCAGTATTTT; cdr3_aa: CSVERQDNLTDTQYF
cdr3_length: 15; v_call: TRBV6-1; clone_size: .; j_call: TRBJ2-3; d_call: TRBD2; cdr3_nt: TGTGCCGGCAGTGAAGAGGCTAGCGGAGCAGATACGCAGTATTTT; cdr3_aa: CAGSEEASGADTQYF
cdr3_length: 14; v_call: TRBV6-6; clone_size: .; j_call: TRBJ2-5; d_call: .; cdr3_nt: TGTGCCAGCAGTTACGGTGCCAAGAAAGAGACCCAGTACTTC; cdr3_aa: CASSYGAKKETQYF
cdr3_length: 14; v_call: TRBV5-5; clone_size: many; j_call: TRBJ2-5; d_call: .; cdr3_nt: TGTGCCAGCAGCTTGGGAACAGTGCAAGAGACCCAGTACTTC; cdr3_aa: CASSLGTVQETQYF
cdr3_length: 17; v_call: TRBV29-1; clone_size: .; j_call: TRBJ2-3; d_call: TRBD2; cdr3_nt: TGCTGCGTTGAAGGGGGGACTAGCGGGAGAACTGTTGATACGCAGTATTTT; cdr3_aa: CCVEGGTSGRTVDTQYF
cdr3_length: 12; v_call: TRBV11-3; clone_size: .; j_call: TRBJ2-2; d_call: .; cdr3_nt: TGCGCCAACAACCCTTACTGCGGGGAGCTGTTTTTT; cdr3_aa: CANNPYCGELFF
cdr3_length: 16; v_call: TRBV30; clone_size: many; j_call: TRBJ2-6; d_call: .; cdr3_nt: TGTGCCTGGAGTAACAGTGGGCTCTCTGGGGCCAACGTCCTGACTTTC; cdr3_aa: CAWSNSGLSGANVLTF
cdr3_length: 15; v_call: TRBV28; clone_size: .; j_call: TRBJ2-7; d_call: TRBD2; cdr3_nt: TGTGGCAGCAGTTTGGGGTCGGGGGGGGACTACGAGCAGTACTTC; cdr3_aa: CGSSLGSGGDYEQYF
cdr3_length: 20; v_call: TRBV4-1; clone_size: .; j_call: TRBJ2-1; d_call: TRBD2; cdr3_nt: TGCGCCAGCAGCCCCTCAGACAGCGGACTAGCGGGAGGGCCGGGAAATGAGCAATTCTTC; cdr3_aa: CASSPSDSGLAGGPGNEQFF
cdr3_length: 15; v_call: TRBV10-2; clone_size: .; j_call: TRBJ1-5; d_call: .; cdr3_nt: TGCGCCAGCAGTGACTCCGGGGGTGGGGGTCAGCCCCAGCATTTC; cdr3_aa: CASSDSGGGGQPQHF
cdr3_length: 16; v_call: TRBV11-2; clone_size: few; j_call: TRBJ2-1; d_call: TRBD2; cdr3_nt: TGTGGCAGTAGCTTTCGACTAGCGGGAGGTTTCAATGAGCAGTTCTTC; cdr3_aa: CGSSFRLAGGFNEQFF
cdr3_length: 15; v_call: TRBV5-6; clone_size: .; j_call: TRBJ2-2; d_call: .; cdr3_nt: TGTGCCAGCAGCCTGCGACATGGAAGGGCCGGGGAGCTGTTTTTT; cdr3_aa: CASSLRHGRAGELFF
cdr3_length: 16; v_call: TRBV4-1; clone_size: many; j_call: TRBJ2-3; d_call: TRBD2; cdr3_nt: TGCGCCAGCAGCCGAGTTAGCGGGAGTGGGACAGATACGCAGTATTTT; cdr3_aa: CASSRVSGSGTDTQYF
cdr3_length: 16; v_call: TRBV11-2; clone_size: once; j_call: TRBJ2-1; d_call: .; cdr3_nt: TGTGTCAGCAGCTCGCGCCCCAACAGGAGGATCTATGAGCAGTTCTTC; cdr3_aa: CVSSSRPNRRIYEQFF
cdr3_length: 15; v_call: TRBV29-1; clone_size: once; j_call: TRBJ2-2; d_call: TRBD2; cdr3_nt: TGTAGTGTTGAAGACGCCGCGGGAGTCCCCGGGGTGCTGTTTTTT; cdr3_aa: CSVEDAAGVPGVLFF
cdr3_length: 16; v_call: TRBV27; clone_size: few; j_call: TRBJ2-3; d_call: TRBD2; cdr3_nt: TGTGCCAGCAGTTTACCGGCTAGCGGGAGCACAGATACGCAGTATTTT; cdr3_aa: CASSLPASGSTDTQYF
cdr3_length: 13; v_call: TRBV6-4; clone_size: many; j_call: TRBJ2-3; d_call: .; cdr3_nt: TGTGCCAGCAGTGATGGAGGGGGAGATACGCAGTATTTT; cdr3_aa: CASSDGGGDTQYF
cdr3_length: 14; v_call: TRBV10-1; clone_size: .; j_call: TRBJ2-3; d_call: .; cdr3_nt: TGCGCCAGGAGTGGGGAGCGGGACACATATACGCAGTATTTT; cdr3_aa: CARSGERDTYTQYF
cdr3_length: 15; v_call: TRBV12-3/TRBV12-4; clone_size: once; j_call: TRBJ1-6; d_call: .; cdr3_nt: TGTGCCAGCGCCTTGGGTCCGGTAACGGAGTCTCCCCTCCACTTT; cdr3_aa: CASALGPVTESPLHF
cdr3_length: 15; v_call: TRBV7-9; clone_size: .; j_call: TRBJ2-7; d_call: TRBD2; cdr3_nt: TGTACCAGCAGCAAGCGGGGGAGACAGAACTACGAGGAGTACTTC; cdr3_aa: CTSSKRGRQNYEEYF
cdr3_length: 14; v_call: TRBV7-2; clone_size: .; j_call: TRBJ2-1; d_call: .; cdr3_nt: TGTGCCAGCATCTTATTTAGGGCGGACAATGAGCAGTTCTTC; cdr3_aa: CASILFRADNEQFF
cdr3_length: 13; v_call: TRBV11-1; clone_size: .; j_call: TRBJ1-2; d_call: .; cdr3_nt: TGCGCCAGCAGCCCGGGACACTTCTATGGCTACACCTTC; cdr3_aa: CASSPGHFYGYTF
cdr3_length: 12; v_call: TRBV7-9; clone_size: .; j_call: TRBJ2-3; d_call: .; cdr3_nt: TGTACCAGCACCTCGGGATCAGATAAGCAGTATTTT; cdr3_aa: CTSTSGSDKQYF
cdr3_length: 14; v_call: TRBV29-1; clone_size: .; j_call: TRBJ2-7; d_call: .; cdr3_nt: TGCAGCGTTGCCTCTAACGGGCGACCCTACGAGCAGTACTTC; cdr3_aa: CSVASNGRPYEQYF
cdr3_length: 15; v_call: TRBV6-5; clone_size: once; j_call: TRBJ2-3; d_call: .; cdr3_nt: TGTGCCAGGAGTGTCCAGAGGTGTGAGACAGATACGCAGTATTTT; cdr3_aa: CARSVQRCETDTQYF
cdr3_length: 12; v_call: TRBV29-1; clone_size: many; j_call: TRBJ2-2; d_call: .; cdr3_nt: TGCAGCGTTGGCGCCCCACCTGGGGAGCTGTTTTTT; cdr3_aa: CSVGAPPGELFF
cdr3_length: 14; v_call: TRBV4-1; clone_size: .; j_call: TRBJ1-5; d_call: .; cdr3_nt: TGCGCCAGCAGCCAAGCCTGGACGGGTCAACCCCAGCATTTT; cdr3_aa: CASSQAWTGQPQHF
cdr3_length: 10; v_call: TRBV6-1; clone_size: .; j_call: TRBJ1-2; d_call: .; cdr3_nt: TGTGCCGGCAGTAATGGTCGCTACACCTTC; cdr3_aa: CAGSNGRYTF
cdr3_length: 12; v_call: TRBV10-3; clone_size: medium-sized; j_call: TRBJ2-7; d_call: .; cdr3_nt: TGTGCCATCAGCCGAGATGACTCAGCGCAGTACTTC; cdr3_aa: CAISRDDSAQYF
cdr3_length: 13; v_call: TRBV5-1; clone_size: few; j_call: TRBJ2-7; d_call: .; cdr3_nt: TGCGCCTGCAGCTTGAAACAGGGAGGCGAGCAGTACTTC; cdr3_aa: CACSLKQGGEQYF
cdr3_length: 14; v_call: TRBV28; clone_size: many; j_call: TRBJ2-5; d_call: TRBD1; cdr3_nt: TGTGCCAGCAGTTTAGACAGGGGGCTAGAGACCCAGTACTTC; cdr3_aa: CASSLDRGLETQYF
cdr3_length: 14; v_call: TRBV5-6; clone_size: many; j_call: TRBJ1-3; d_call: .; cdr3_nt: TGTGCCAGCAGCCCACCCGGGAGGGAAAACACCATATATTTT; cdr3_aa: CASSPPGRENTIYF
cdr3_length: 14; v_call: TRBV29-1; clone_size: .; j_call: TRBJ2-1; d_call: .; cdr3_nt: TGCAGCGTTGGACTATCCAGCTCCTACGATGAGCAGTTCTTC; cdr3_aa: CSVGLSSSYDEQFF
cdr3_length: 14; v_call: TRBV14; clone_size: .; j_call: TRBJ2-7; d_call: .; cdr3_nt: TGTGCCAGCAGCACTTCAGCGTGGTCTCTCAAGCAGTACTTC; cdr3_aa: CASSTSAWSLKQYF
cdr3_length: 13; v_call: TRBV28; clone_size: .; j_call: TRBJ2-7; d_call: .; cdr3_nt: TGTGCCAGCACCTCCGAGACTAGGTACGAGCAGTACTTC; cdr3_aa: CASTSETRYEQYF
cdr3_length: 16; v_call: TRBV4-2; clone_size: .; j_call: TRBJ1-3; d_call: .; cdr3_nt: TGTGTCAGCAGCCAGGCCCCCGGGCGGTCTGGAAACACCATATATTTT; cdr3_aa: CVSSQAPGRSGNTIYF